This paragraph reports one T cell receptor beta chain. Its antigen is undetermined. There are 14 residues in the CDR3. V was cut by 6 bases and J by 2 bases, with 13 bases left in between. Germline assignment: CDR1 MDHEN and CDR2 SYDVKM. The data derive from a study of T cell responses to AZD1222 COVID-19 vaccine. For the study at large: Second-dose intervals near 4 or 12 weeks were combined. Study-level points and caveats: Most donors were white British and more were female, and clonal diversity was possibly underestimated.

Measured with immunoSEQ multiplex PCR; TCRdb has only the in-frame clones, and not every one. The sample records approximately 30,000 clones, 86% being singletons. The rearrangement uses TRBV28 and TRBJ2-5; D not resolved. Material: peripheral blood, obtained on day 0 of AZD1222 vaccination. This receptor was obtained from an adult in good health. CDR3 amino acids: CASRSSLLQETQYF. The CDR3 DNA reads TGTGCCAGCAGATCCAGTCTCCTACAAGAGACCCAGTACTTC.